This T cell receptor (beta chain) was recorded in a study of T cell responses to AZD1222 COVID-19 vaccine. Overall study results and limits: A mostly white British donor set with more females was recruited, and clonal diversity was possibly underestimated.

The CDR3 consists of 15 residues. The junction had 5 bases not matched to a gene; V was cut back by 3 bases and J by 2 bases. Germline V CDR1 and CDR2: SGHRS, YFSETQ. Produced via immunoSEQ multiplex PCR; TCRdb's table is partial and in-frame only. The sample yields around 150,000 clones, approximately 92% seen once. Second-dose schedules of about 4 or about 12 weeks were combined. On this clone: What it binds is unknown.

The sequencing here drew on peripheral blood, taken 28 days after the second AZD1222 dose. This chain uses TRBV5-1 with TRBJ2-3, with 8 bases matching TRBD2. The TCR was taken from an adult who received the AZD1222 COVID-19 vaccine. CDR3 nucleotide sequence: TGCGCCAGCAGCTACGGCGGGGGGATCACAGATACGCAGTATTTT. This gives the protein CASSYGGGITDTQYF.